The 11 T cell receptor beta chains below were found in one sample sequenced in a study of blood T cell repertoires in COVID-19. Using immunoSEQ multiplex PCR, the repertoire was profiled, and TCRdb retains in-frame clones only, with some absent. The data contain about 200,000 clones, roughly 94% of them seen just once; the ten biggest clones take up 1% to 1.5%. Sequencing input: peripheral blood. These receptors were collected from a man aged 25 to 40 with acute or convalescent COVID-19.

V is TRBV5-1 and J is TRBJ2-1, with D hard to call. Between the trimmed V and J ends, which lost 1 base and 6 bases, there was a span of 8 bases. There are 13 residues in the CDR3. The germline V gene has CDR1 SGHRS and CDR2 YFSETQ. The CDR3 loop is CASSLSRTNEQFF. The CDR3 DNA reads as TGCGCCAGCAGCTTGTCTAGAACCAATGAGCAGTTCTTC.

The rearrangement uses TRBV9 and TRBJ2-5, with 10 nucleotides matching TRBD1. Trimming took 4 bases from V and 2 from J; bases not matched to a gene: 5. Germline assignment: CDR1 SGDLS and CDR2 YYNGEE. This CDR3 spans 15 amino acids. CDR3 region: CASSQTGGLQETQYF. CDR3 coding DNA: TGTGCCAGCAGCCAGACAGGGGGCCTGCAAGAGACCCAGTACTTC. The variable domain in full, completed from reference TRBV9 and TRBJ2-5, reads DSGVTQTPKHLITATGQRVTLRCSPRSGDLSVYWYQQSLDQGLQFLIQYYNGEERAKGNILERFSAQQFPDLHSELNLSSLELGDSALYFCASSQTGGLQETQYFGPGTRLLVL.

This chain joins TRBV19 and TRBJ1-1; D is perhaps TRBD1 (5 bases). V was clipped by 3 bases and J by 6 bases, with 17 bases between them. The CDR3 spans 15 residues. The germline V gene has CDR1 LNHDA and CDR2 SQIVND (reference sequence). CDR3 sequence (DNA): TGTGCCAGTAGTATGGGGCTGATGGGGTTTGCTGAAGCTTTCTTT. This sequence encodes CASSMGLMGFAEAFF.

The chain is built from TRBV6-5 and TRBJ1-2; 9 bases agree with TRBD1. J lost 2 bases, V lost 7 bases, and 5 bases had no gene match. Germline V gene data show CDR1 as MNHEY and CDR2 as SVGAGI. This CDR3 has 14 residues. The CDR3: CASNHDRGNYGYTF. The CDR3 bases are TGTGCCAGCAATCACGACAGGGGGAACTATGGCTACACCTTC.

This clone showed up just once. The rearrangement links TRBV28 to TRBJ2-1; a possible D gene is TRBD1 (6 bases). V was cut by 5 bases and J by 4 bases, with 18 bases left in between. Germline assignment: CDR1 MDHEN and CDR2 SYDVKM. This CDR3 has 16 residues. The CDR3 sequence: CASSNTGRRLYNEQFF. CDR3 nucleotide sequence: TGTGCCAGCAGTAATACAGGGCGGAGATTGTACAATGAGCAGTTCTTC.

The chain carries TRBV30 and TRBJ1-2; D is ambiguous. Germline-derived CDR1 and CDR2 are GTSNPN and SVGIG (reference sequence). Trimming shortened V by 5 bases and J by 8 bases, and 18 bases separated the two germline ends. The CDR3 extends over 13 amino acids. DNA for the CDR3: TGTGCCTGGGGCCGGGATCTTCGAGCGGGCTACACCTTC. As protein: CAWGRDLRAGYTF.

V and J are TRBV28 and TRBJ2-1, with D possibly TRBD2 on 5 matching bases. There are 15 residues in the CDR3. With 6 bases removed from V and 0 bases from J, the gap between germline ends came to 12 bases. Per the germline V gene, CDR1 is MDHEN and CDR2 is SYDVKM. The CDR3 spells CASRRPGSSYNEQFF. For the CDR3, the DNA is TGTGCCAGCAGAAGACCGGGAAGCTCCTACAATGAGCAGTTCTTC.

The chain is built from TRBV18 and TRBJ1-1; 8 bases are a match to TRBD1. Germline-derived CDR1 and CDR2 are KGHSH and LQKENI. The CDR3 runs to 14 residues. The J segment lost 1 base and the V segment lost 5 bases, leaving 3 bases of the junction unmatched. Written as DNA, the CDR3 is TGTGCCAGCTCAAACGGACAGGGGAACACTGAAGCTTTCTTT. Its translation: CASSNGQGNTEAFF. The variable domain in full, completed from reference TRBV18 and TRBJ1-1, reads NAGVMQNPRHLVRRRGQEARLRCSPMKGHSHVYWYRQLPEEGLKFMVYLQKENIIDESGMPKERFSAEFPKEGPSILRIQQVVRGDSAAYFCASSNGQGNTEAFFGQGTRLTVV.

The chain carries TRBV11-2 and TRBJ2-1; no definite D call. This CDR3 comprises 13 residues. Per germline, CDR1 SGHAT and CDR2 FQNNGV. Trimming cost V 5 bases and J 6 bases, with 11 bases left between them. CDR3 sequence reads: CASSPQFPNEQFF. The CDR3 bases are TGTGCCAGCAGCCCCCAATTCCCCAATGAGCAGTTCTTC.

The chain is built from TRBV5-6 and TRBJ1-4; D possibly corresponds to TRBD1 (5 bases). Trimming shortened V by 2 bases and J by 5 bases, and 13 bases separated the two germline ends. The CDR3 totals 15 residues. Germline V gene sequence: CDR1 SGHDT, CDR2 YYEEEE. The CDR3 DNA follows: TGTGCCAGCAGCTTATTGGGGTCAGGGAATGAAAAACTGTTTTTT. Translated, it gives CASSLLGSGNEKLFF.

This chain uses TRBV19 with TRBJ1-1, with D unclear. V dropped 4 bases and J dropped 2 bases, with 5 bases sitting between them. This CDR3 is built from 12 residues. In germline, CDR1 is LNHDA, CDR2 SQIVND (reference sequence). CDR3 in amino acids: CASSTYNTEAFF. CDR3 sequence (DNA): TGTGCCAGTAGTACTTATAACACTGAAGCTTTCTTT.